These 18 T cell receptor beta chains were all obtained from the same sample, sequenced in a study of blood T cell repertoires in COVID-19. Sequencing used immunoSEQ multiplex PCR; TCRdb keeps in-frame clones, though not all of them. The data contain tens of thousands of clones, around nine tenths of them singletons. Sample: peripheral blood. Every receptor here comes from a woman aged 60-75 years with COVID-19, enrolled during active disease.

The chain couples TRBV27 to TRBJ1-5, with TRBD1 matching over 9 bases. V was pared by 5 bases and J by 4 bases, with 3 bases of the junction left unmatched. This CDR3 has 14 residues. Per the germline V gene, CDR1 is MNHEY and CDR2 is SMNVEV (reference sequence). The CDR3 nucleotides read TGTGCCAGCAGTCGCGGGACAGGGAATCAGCCCCAGCATTTT. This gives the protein CASSRGTGNQPQHF.

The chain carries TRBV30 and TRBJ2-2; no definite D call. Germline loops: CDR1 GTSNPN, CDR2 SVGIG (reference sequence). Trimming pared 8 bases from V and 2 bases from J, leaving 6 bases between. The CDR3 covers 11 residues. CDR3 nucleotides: TGTGCCGGCGGAAACACCGGGGAGCTGTTTTTT. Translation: CAGGNTGELFF.

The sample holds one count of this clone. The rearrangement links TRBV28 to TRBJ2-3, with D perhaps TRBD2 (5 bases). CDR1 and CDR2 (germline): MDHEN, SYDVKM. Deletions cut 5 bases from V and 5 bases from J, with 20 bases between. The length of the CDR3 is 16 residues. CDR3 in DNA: TGTGCCAGCAGTGGCGCACGCAAAAGGACTCGAGATACGCAGTATTTT. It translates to CASSGARKRTRDTQYF.

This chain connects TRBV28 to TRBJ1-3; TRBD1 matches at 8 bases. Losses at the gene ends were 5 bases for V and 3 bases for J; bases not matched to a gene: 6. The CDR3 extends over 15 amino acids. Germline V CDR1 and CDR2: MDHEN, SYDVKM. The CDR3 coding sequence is TGTGCCAGCAGTGCGACAGGGGCAGGTGGAAACACCATATATTTT. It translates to CASSATGAGGNTIYF.

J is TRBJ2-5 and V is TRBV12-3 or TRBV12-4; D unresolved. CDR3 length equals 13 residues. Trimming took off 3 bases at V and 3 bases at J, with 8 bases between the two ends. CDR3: CASSFWSKETQYF. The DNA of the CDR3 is TGTGCCAGCAGTTTCTGGTCTAAAGAGACCCAGTACTTC.

The CDR3 here is CSVEGDSQMYNEQFF. The CDR3 bases are TGCAGCGTTGAAGGGGACAGCCAAATGTACAATGAGCAGTTCTTC. This chain links TRBV29-1 with TRBJ2-1, with 7 bases identical to TRBD1. Trimming cost V 1 base and J 4 bases; bases outside gene matches: 7. The CDR3 runs to 15 residues. Germline V gene lookup returns CDR1 SQVTM and CDR2 ANQGSEA.

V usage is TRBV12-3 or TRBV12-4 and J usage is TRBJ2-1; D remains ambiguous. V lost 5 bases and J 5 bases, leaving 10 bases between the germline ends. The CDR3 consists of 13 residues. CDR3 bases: TGTGCCAGCAGTCAACTGGGCGACAATGAGCAGTTCTTC. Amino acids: CASSQLGDNEQFF.

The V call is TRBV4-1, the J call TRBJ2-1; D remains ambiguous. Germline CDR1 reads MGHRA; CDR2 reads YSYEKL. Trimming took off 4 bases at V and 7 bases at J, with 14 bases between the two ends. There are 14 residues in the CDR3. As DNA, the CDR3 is TGCGCCAGCAGCCCACCCGCCAGTGTTAATGAGCAGTTCTTC. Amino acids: CASSPPASVNEQFF.

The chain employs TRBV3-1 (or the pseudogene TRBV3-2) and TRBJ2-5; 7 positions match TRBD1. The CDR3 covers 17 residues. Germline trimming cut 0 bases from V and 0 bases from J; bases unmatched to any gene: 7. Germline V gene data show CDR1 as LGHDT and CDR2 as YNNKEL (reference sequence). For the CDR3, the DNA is TGTGCCAGCAGCCAAGAGAAGGCCAGGGGGTACCAAGAGACCCAGTACTTC. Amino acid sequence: CASSQEKARGYQETQYF.

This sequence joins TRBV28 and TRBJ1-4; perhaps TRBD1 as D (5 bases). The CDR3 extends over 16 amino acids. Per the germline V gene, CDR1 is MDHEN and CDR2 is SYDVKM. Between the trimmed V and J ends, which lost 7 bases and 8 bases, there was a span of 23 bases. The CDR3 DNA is TGTGCCAGCATCTCTAGGCGGCGCAGGGAAGAGGAAAAACTGTTTTTT. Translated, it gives CASISRRRREEEKLFF.

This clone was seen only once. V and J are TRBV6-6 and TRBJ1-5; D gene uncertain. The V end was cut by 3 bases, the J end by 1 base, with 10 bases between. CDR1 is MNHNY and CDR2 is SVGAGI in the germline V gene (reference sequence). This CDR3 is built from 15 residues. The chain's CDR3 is CASSYLAPSNQPQHF. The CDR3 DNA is TGTGCCAGCAGTTATTTGGCACCAAGCAATCAGCCCCAGCATTTT.

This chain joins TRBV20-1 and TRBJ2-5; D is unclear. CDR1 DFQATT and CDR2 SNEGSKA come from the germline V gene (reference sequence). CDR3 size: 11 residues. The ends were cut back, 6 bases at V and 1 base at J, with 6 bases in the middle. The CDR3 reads CSALRQETQYF. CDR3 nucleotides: TGCAGTGCACTACGCCAAGAGACCCAGTACTTC.

The CDR3 is CASSQRRVTEAFF. The CDR3 DNA reads TGTGCCAGCAGCCAGCGCCGGGTCACTGAAGCTTTCTTT. The V and J genes are TRBV6-5 and TRBJ1-1; D unresolved. CDR1 and CDR2 from the germline V gene are MNHEY and SVGAGI. The CDR3 totals 13 residues. V was pared by 6 bases and J by 4 bases, with 12 bases between.

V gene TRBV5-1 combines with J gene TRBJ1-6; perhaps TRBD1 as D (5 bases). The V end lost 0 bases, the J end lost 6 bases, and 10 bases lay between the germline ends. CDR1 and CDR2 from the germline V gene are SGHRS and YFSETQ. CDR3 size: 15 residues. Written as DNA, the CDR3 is TGCGCCAGCAGCTTGGGGGGCAACCGTAATTCACCCCTCCACTTT. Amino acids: CASSLGGNRNSPLHF.

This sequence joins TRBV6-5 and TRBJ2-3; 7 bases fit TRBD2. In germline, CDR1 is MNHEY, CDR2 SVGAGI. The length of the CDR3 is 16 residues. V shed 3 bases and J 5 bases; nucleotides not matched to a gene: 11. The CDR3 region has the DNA TGTGCCAGCAGTTATGGGGGGGTCGGGAAACTAGATACGCAGTATTTT. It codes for CASSYGGVGKLDTQYF.

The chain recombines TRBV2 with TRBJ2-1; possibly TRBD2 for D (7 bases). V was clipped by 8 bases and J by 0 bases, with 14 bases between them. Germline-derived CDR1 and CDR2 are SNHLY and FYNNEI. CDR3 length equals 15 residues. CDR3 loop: CASGRGGSSYNEQFF. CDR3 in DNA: TGTGCCAGCGGGAGGGGGGGGAGCTCCTACAATGAGCAGTTCTTC.

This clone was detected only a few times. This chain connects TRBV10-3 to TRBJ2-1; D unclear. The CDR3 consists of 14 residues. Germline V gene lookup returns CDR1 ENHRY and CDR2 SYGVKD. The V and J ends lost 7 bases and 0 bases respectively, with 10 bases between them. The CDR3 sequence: CAIKAAGSYNEQFF. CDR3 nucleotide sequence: TGTGCCATCAAGGCAGCAGGCTCCTACAATGAGCAGTTCTTC.

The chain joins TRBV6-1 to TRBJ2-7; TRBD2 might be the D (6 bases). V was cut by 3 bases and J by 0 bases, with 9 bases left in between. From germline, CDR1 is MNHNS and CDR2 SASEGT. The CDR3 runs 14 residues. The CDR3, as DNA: TGTGCCAGCAGTGAGGCCGGGAGCTCCTACGAGCAGTACTTC. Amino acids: CASSEAGSSYEQYF.